This paragraph reports one T cell receptor (beta chain). This clonotype was seen at least ten times. Its target antigen remains unknown. Per-base qualities were not stored, and no clone one base away is much larger. Unmatched junction bases come to 7, with V trimmed by 1 base and J by 5 bases. For CDR1 and CDR2, the germline V gene (reference sequence) lists LNHNV and YYDKDF. The CDR3 covers 15 residues, taking in both the cysteine and the phenylalanine. The sequence is cut down to CDR3 DNA, 45 bases in frame from base 1. Explained via the paper, the treatment or condition label denotes: allogeneic hematopoietic cell transplantation with graft depleted of TCRalphabeta T cells and CD19 B cells. The transplant recipients were children given TCRalphabeta/CD19-depleted allogeneic hematopoietic cell grafts. The data originate from a study of T-cell reconstitution after alpha-beta-depleted transplantation in children (TCRdb year 2016). A note on the overall study: T-cell immune reconstitution after TCRalphabeta/CD19-depleted allogeneic hematopoietic cell transplantation in children was quantitatively tracked in the study by means of TCR repertoire profiling.

Receptor amplification or capture employed PCR. TCRdb names Illumina HiSeq 2500 as the instrument used. TCR libraries were prepared with molecular barcoding, using unique molecular identifiers to normalize TCRbeta repertoire quantification. TCRdb cleaned the public reads at Q25 with fastp, built clones with MiXCR and kept in-frame beta chains. CDR3 protein duplicates are merged, each entry listing the most common genes and DNA. For this sample the table gives 250,000 to 300,000 distinct CDR3 sequences, of which about 9.5% were detected only once. The ten largest clones add up to around 7.6% of the sample. Summary of the overall study and its limitations: About two months after transplant, the apparently early recovery of alphabetaT-cell counts reportedly depended on just several hundred clones that had expanded rapidly and came from non-depleted graft cells. Over the following months the frequencies of hyperexpanded clones went down, and after one year T-cell counts and TCRbeta diversity were mostly credited to newly produced T cells. The high TCRbeta diversity at day 60 in some patients was ascribed to recipient T cells and intrathymic progenitors that had survived conditioning.

The receptor comes from a boy younger than two with acute myeloid leukemia, due to receive a stem cell transplant. The specimen was PBMCs, collected before TCRalphabeta/CD19-depleted stem cell transplant. The sequence links TRBV15 to TRBJ2-7; 8 central nucleotides agree with TRBD1. The CDR3 reads CATSRAGQGADEQYF. The bases are TGTGCCACCAGCAGAGCGGGTCAGGGGGCAGACGAGCAGTACTTC.